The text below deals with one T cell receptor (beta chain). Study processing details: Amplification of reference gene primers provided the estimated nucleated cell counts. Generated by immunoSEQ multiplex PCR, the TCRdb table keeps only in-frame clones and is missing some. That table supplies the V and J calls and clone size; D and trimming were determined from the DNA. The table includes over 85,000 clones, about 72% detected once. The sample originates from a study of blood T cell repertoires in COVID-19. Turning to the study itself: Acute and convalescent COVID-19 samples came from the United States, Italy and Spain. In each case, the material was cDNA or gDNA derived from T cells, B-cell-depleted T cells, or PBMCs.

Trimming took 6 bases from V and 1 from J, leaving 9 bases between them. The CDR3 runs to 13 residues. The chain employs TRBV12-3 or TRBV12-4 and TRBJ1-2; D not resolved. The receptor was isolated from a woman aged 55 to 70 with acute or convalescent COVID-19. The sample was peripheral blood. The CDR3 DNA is TGTGCCAGCAGCGAGACTATTAACTATGGCTACACCTTC. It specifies CASSETINYGYTF.